These 31 T cell receptor beta chains share one sample of origin, sequenced in a study of T cells in Graves' hyperthyroidism and ophthalmopathy. TCR beta CDR3 region amplification was performed from RNA transcripts. Carried out on the TCR CDR3, a first-round RT-PCR used the HTBI primer set. MiXCR, run by TCRdb on the multiplex PCR reads, gives a single entry per CDR3 protein. Of about 370,000 distinct CDR3 sequences listed, roughly 15% are singletons. Input material: blood. These receptors were taken from a woman aged 60 to 75 with Graves' ophthalmopathy.

There are a few counts of this clonotype. V usage is TRBV6-1 and J usage is TRBJ1-2; weak D call: TRBD1 (5 bases). Germline assignment: CDR1 MNHNS and CDR2 SASEGT. V lost 6 bases and J 5 bases, leaving 19 bases between the germline ends. This CDR3 contains 15 residues. The CDR3 spells CASSSIGGGVYGYTF. CDR3 sequence (DNA): TGTGCCAGCAGCTCCATTGGGGGGGGGGTATATGGCTACACCTTC.

V and J are TRBV5-1 and TRBJ2-1; 16 bases are a match to TRBD2. The CDR3 has 17 amino acids. Losses at the gene ends were 5 bases for V and 5 bases for J; bases not matched to a gene: 7. Germline V gene sequence: CDR1 SGHRS, CDR2 YFSETQ. The CDR3, as DNA: TGCGCCAGCAGTCCGGGACTAGCGGGAGGGTTCAACAATGAGCAGTTCTTC. This codes for CASSPGLAGGFNNEQFF.

Ten or more counts support this clonotype. The gene calls are TRBV7-9 and TRBJ2-7; TRBD2 is a possible D gene (5 bases). CDR3 length: 14 residues. Per germline, CDR1 SEHNR and CDR2 FQNEAQ (reference sequence). V shed 2 bases and J shed 2 bases, with 10 bases lying between them. CDR3 amino acids: CASSLTERPYEQYF. CDR3 in DNA: TGTGCCAGCAGCTTAACCGAGCGGCCCTACGAGCAGTACTTC.

This chain joins TRBV6-1 and TRBJ1-2, with 7 bases aligning to TRBD1. Germline lookup yields CDR1 MNHNS and CDR2 SASEGT. J lost 4 bases, V lost 3 bases, and 5 bases had no gene match. CDR3 length: 14 amino acids. CDR3 nucleotide sequence: TGTGCCAGCAGTGATGGGGACAGTTTCTATGGCTACACCTTC. Translation gives CASSDGDSFYGYTF.

This clonotype was picked up a small number of times. This sequence joins TRBV12-3 or TRBV12-4 and TRBJ2-7; maybe TRBD2 (5 bases). The CDR3 runs to 15 residues. The V end was cut by 0 bases, the J end by 5 bases, with 14 bases between. The CDR3 loop is CASSLAGVSSDEQYF. The CDR3 coding sequence is TGTGCCAGCAGTTTAGCGGGAGTGAGTTCGGACGAGCAGTACTTC.

Here the CDR3 reads CATSDTRRSNEQFF. The CDR3, as DNA: TGTGCCACCAGTGATACCCGACGGTCCAATGAGCAGTTCTTC. The V and J genes are TRBV24-1 and TRBJ2-1, with no clear D. V lost 3 bases and J 6 bases, leaving 11 bases between the germline ends. The CDR3 has 14 residues. Germline lookup yields CDR1 KGHDR and CDR2 SFDVKD.

This chain links TRBV5-4 with TRBJ2-5, with a weak D call TRBD2 (6 bases). V gave up 0 bases and J gave up 5 bases, with 11 bases separating them. The CDR3 has 14 residues. Germline lookup yields CDR1 SGHNT and CDR2 YYREEE (reference sequence). Here the CDR3 reads CASSLGAGSETQYF. CDR3 sequence (DNA): TGTGCCAGCAGCTTGGGCGCGGGATCGGAGACCCAGTACTTC.

J is TRBJ1-5 and V is TRBV10-3, with D unclear. The CDR3 runs 16 residues. V gave up 11 bases and J gave up 5 bases, with 25 bases separating them. Germline V gene lookup returns CDR1 ENHRY and CDR2 SYGVKD. CDR3 sequence: CAPGYVAAGYHQPQHF. CDR3 DNA sequence: TGTGCCCCTGGGTATGTGGCTGCGGGTTATCATCAGCCCCAGCATTTT.

This clonotype was counted ten times or more. The V call is TRBV2, the J call TRBJ2-7, with TRBD1 identical over 10 bases. Germline trimming cut 4 bases from V and 7 bases from J; bases unmatched to any gene: 4. This CDR3 is built from 13 residues. CDR1 and CDR2 from the germline V gene are SNHLY and FYNNEI. CDR3 nucleotides: TGTGCCAGCAGTGCCCGGGACAGGGGTGAGCAGTACTTC. It specifies CASSARDRGEQYF. Complete variable domain (other parts from reference TRBV2 and TRBJ2-7): EPEVTQTPSHQVTQMGQEVILRCVPISNHLYFYWYRQILGQKVEFLVSFYNNEISEKSEIFDDQFSVERPDGSNFTLKIRSTKLEDSAMYFCASSARDRGEQYFGPGTRLTVT.

This clonotype has a count of ten or more. The rearrangement joins TRBV9 to TRBJ1-2; 10 bases map to TRBD1. This CDR3 contains 13 residues. The ends lost 3 bases at V and 6 bases at J; junction bases unmatched: 2. Germline lookup yields CDR1 SGDLS and CDR2 YYNGEE. The DNA of the CDR3 is TGTGCCAGCAGCGCGGGACAGGGGCATGGCTACACCTTC. This translates into CASSAGQGHGYTF.

The chain couples TRBV15 to TRBJ2-5; TRBD2 might be the D (6 bases). Germline V gene sequence: CDR1 LNHNV, CDR2 YYDKDF (reference sequence). The CDR3 totals 15 residues. Deletions cut 8 bases from V and 0 bases from J, with 16 bases between. CDR3 protein: CATSPGLIHQETQYF. CDR3 DNA sequence: TGTGCCACCTCCCCGGGACTGATACACCAAGAGACCCAGTACTTC. The full variable domain, completed using reference TRBV15 and TRBJ2-5, is DAMVIQNPRYQVTQFGKPVTLSCSQTLNHNVMYWYQQKSSQAPKLLFHYYDKDFNNEADTPDNFQSRRPNTSFCFLDIRSPGLGDTAMYLCATSPGLIHQETQYFGPGTRLLVL.

The chain has TRBV29-1 and TRBJ2-3; no reliable D call. Germline V gene sequence: CDR1 SQVTM, CDR2 ANQGSEA. Trimming pared 4 bases from V and 0 bases from J, leaving 8 bases between. CDR3 length: 13 amino acids. The CDR3 protein is CSVVRVSTDTQYF. The DNA for the CDR3 is TGCAGCGTTGTTCGGGTTAGCACAGATACGCAGTATTTT.

As for this clonotype: One end of the junction is discordant with germline, which a read error may explain. The genes are TRBV19 and TRBJ1-2; 7 nucleotides match TRBD1. The CDR3 sequence is 14 residues long. Germline V gene sequence: CDR1 LNHDA, CDR2 SQIVND (reference sequence). CDR3 residues: CASSAGTAAYRYTF. As DNA, the CDR3 is TGTGCCAGTAGTGCTGGGACAGCCGCCTATCGCTACACCTTC.

Ten or more counts support this clonotype. The chain is built from TRBV20-1 and TRBJ2-3, with TRBD2 matching 7 bases. The germline V gene encodes CDR1 DFQATT and CDR2 SNEGSKA (reference sequence). CDR3 length: 15 amino acids. Germline trimming cut 0 bases from V and 7 bases from J; bases unmatched to any gene: 10. Here the CDR3 DNA reads TGCAGTGCTAGAGATCAACAGCGGGACCCAAATACGCAGTATTTT. Amino acid sequence: CSARDQQRDPNTQYF.

The sample holds a few counts of this clonotype. The rearrangement joins TRBV7-2 to TRBJ2-2; D may be TRBD2 (6 bases). The germline V gene encodes CDR1 SGHTA and CDR2 FQGNSA. V lost 1 base and J lost 7, with 7 bases in between. The CDR3 is made up of 13 amino acids. In DNA form, the CDR3 reads TGTGCCAGCAGCTTAGTGGGGGGCGGGGAGCTGTTTTTT. It is translated as CASSLVGGGELFF. Combining the CDR3 with reference TRBV7-2 and TRBJ2-2 gives the whole variable domain GAGVSQSPSNKVTEKGKDVELRCDPISGHTALYWYRQSLGQGLEFLIYFQGNSAPDKSGLPSDRFSAERTGGSVSTLTIQRTQQEDSAVYLCASSLVGGGELFFGEGSRLTVL.

The chain has TRBV19 and TRBJ2-3; D is perhaps TRBD2 (5 bases). The CDR3 consists of 16 residues. The V gene's germline CDR1 is LNHDA and CDR2 SQIVND (reference sequence). V dropped 5 bases and J dropped 0 bases, with 15 bases sitting between them. CDR3 protein: CASSPTPLGSTDTQYF. The CDR3 DNA reads TGTGCCAGTAGTCCCACCCCACTAGGTAGCACAGATACGCAGTATTTT.

This clonotype showed up many times. The chain has TRBV6-4 and TRBJ2-7; D gene ambiguous. The CDR3 runs to 15 residues. The germline V gene encodes CDR1 MRHNA and CDR2 SNTAGT. V gave up 4 bases and J gave up 3 bases, with 16 bases separating them. The CDR3 sequence is CASSGCRAPLYEQYF. The CDR3 DNA follows: TGTGCCAGCAGTGGTTGTAGGGCCCCTCTCTACGAGCAGTACTTC.

The rearrangement uses TRBV6-5 and TRBJ2-7; D is unresolved. The CDR3 has 14 amino acids. Trimming removed 0 bases at V and 0 bases at J, with 6 bases between. Germline CDR1 is MNHEY and CDR2 is SVGAGI. CDR3 protein: CASSYSPFSYEQYF. CDR3 DNA: TGTGCCAGCAGTTACTCTCCGTTCTCCTACGAGCAGTACTTC.

This clonotype was counted a few times. The chain employs TRBV6-1 and TRBJ2-1; TRBD2 aligns across 11 bases. The length of the CDR3 is 16 residues. The trim removed 6 bases at V and 0 bases at J, leaving 4 bases unmatched. Germline CDR1 reads MNHNS; CDR2 reads SASEGT. This CDR3 is CASSSSGRSSYNEQFF. CDR3 in DNA: TGTGCCAGCAGCTCTAGCGGGAGGAGCTCCTACAATGAGCAGTTCTTC.

A few counts support this clonotype. The chain employs TRBV29-1 and TRBJ1-2; D is ambiguous. The germline V gene has CDR1 SQVTM and CDR2 ANQGSEA. Trimming took 6 bases from V and 4 from J, leaving 6 bases between them. This CDR3 spans 10 amino acids. The CDR3 bases are TGCAGCGTCGCAAGCTATGGCTACACCTTC. This gives the protein CSVASYGYTF.

This clonotype was picked up many times. The gene calls are TRBV27 and TRBJ2-3; TRBD2 aligns across 14 bases. CDR1 is MNHEY, CDR2 SMNVEV, per germline (reference sequence). The junction had 6 bases not matched to a gene; V was cut back by 6 bases and J by 1 base. The CDR3 is 17 residues long. DNA of the CDR3: TGTGCCAGCAGCTCCAGACTAGCGGGAGGGGGCACAGATACGCAGTATTTT. Amino acids: CASSSRLAGGGTDTQYF.

This clonotype came up a few times. V and J are TRBV19 and TRBJ2-6, with D perhaps matching TRBD1 or TRBD2 (6 bases each). Trimming stripped 6 bases from V and 1 base from J, with 10 bases between. CDR1 and CDR2 from the germline V gene are LNHDA and SQIVND (reference sequence). The CDR3 has 15 residues. The CDR3 spells CASSRGGSGANVLTF. CDR3 nucleotides: TGTGCCAGTAGCAGAGGGGGGTCTGGGGCCAACGTCCTGACTTTC.

CDR3 in amino acids: CASIRGRRDSPLHF. CDR3 bases: TGTGCCAGCATTCGGGGCAGGAGGGATTCACCCCTCCACTTT. The genes are TRBV28 and TRBJ1-6; perhaps TRBD1 as D (5 bases). The V end lost 7 bases, the J end lost 8 bases, and 15 bases lay between the germline ends. The CDR3 is 14 amino acids. Germline CDR1 and CDR2: MDHEN and SYDVKM.

The chain employs TRBV19 and TRBJ2-1; 11 bases fit TRBD2. The CDR3 is 15 residues long. Germline lookup yields CDR1 LNHDA and CDR2 SQIVND (reference sequence). Germline trimming cut 3 bases from V and 4 bases from J; bases unmatched to any gene: 2. CDR3 nucleotide sequence: TGTGCCAGTAGTATGACTAGCGGGGCTTACAATGAGCAGTTCTTC. Protein sequence: CASSMTSGAYNEQFF.

This clonotype occurred once. V and J are TRBV27 and TRBJ2-2; 7 bases match TRBD2. The V gene's germline CDR1 is MNHEY and CDR2 SMNVEV (reference sequence). After removal of 4 bases from V and 4 bases from J, the junction contained 9 bases not matched to a gene. The CDR3 sequence is 16 residues long. This CDR3 is CASSSPRGRPTGELFF. DNA of the CDR3: TGTGCCAGCAGTTCCCCCCGCGGGAGACCCACCGGGGAGCTGTTTTTT.

With regard to this clonotype: This may come from a read error, since a much larger clone is one base off. The chain recombines TRBV12-3 or TRBV12-4 with TRBJ2-1; D remains ambiguous. Trimming took off 6 bases at V and 10 bases at J, with 19 bases between the two ends. The CDR3 covers 14 residues. CDR3 protein: CASSPTGPRYEQFF. As DNA, the CDR3 is TGTGCCAGCAGCCCAACCGGCCCCCGCTACGAGCAGTTCTTC.

There are many counts of this clonotype. J is TRBJ1-1 and V is TRBV3-1; the D is unclear. Germline V gives CDR1 LGHDT, CDR2 YNNKEL (reference sequence). V gave up 3 bases and J gave up 0 bases, with 14 bases separating them. The CDR3 spans 16 residues. CDR3 nucleotides: TGTGCCAGCAGCCAGAGGAAAACAGTCATGAACACTGAAGCTTTCTTT. Its translation is CASSQRKTVMNTEAFF.

This clonotype was seen ten or more times. J is TRBJ1-5 and V is TRBV28, with TRBD1 as a possible D gene (6 bases). Trimming pared 6 bases from V and 3 bases from J, leaving 18 bases between. Per the germline V gene, CDR1 is MDHEN and CDR2 is SYDVKM. The CDR3 length is 16 residues. CDR3 amino acids: CASSKQGRGVNQPQHF. CDR3 bases: TGTGCCAGCAGCAAACAGGGTCGAGGGGTCAATCAGCCCCAGCATTTT.

This clonotype was found many times. The gene calls are TRBV27 and TRBJ2-7; TRBD2 matches 7 bases. Unmatched junction bases numbered 17, after V lost 8 bases and J lost 7 bases. The CDR3 contains 15 residues. Germline V gives CDR1 MNHEY, CDR2 SMNVEV (reference sequence). The CDR3 DNA reads as TGTGCCAGCGCGGGGGTTGAGGAAATCGAGGAGGAGCAGTACTTC. Its protein product is CASAGVEEIEEEQYF.

This clonotype was seen many times. The chain uses TRBV28 and TRBJ2-1; no firm D call. The CDR3 length is 13 residues. The V gene lost 6 bases and the J gene lost 4 bases, with 10 bases spanning the gap. Germline-derived CDR1 and CDR2 are MDHEN and SYDVKM. The CDR3 reads CASSLTQYNEQFF. The DNA of the CDR3 is TGTGCCAGCAGCCTAACCCAATACAATGAGCAGTTCTTC.

This clonotype was picked up a small number of times. The chain recombines TRBV27 with TRBJ2-5, with D uncertain. Trimming removed 2 bases from V and 2 bases from J, with 9 bases in between. CDR1 and CDR2 (germline): MNHEY, SMNVEV (reference sequence). This CDR3 spans 14 amino acids. The CDR3 region is CASSLGYLQETQYF. As DNA, the CDR3 is TGTGCCAGCAGTTTAGGCTACCTACAAGAGACCCAGTACTTC.